The 17 T cell receptor beta chains below come from one sample, sequenced in a study of cytomegalovirus exposure and HLA in healthy donors. 13 Jbeta primers and 60 Vbeta primers were used for the PCR. The repertoire was sequenced with immunoSEQ multiplex PCR; TCRdb's copy has only in-frame clones and lacks some. The table records under 200,000 clones, around three quarters of them present only once. What was sequenced was PBMCs. The source of these receptors is a woman in her twenties or thirties in good health and CMV-seropositive.

This chain joins TRBV27 and TRBJ2-7, with 7 bases that match TRBD2. The ends lost 6 bases at V and 2 bases at J; junction bases unmatched: 7. CDR3 length equals 14 residues. Looked up from germline, CDR1 is MNHEY and CDR2 is SMNVEV (reference sequence). The CDR3 bases are TGTGCCAGCAGCATTCTAGCGGCGCCCTACGAGCAGTACTTC. It translates to CASSILAAPYEQYF.

This clone appeared a single time. This chain links TRBV9 with TRBJ2-3, with 8 bases lining up with TRBD1. The CDR3 totals 13 residues. CDR1 and CDR2 (germline): SGDLS, YYNGEE. J lost 10 bases, V lost 3 bases, and 7 bases had no gene match. CDR3 coding DNA: TGTGCCAGCAGCGCGGTTGACAGGGGCGCGCAGTATTTT. Translated, it gives CASSAVDRGAQYF.

This rearrangement joins TRBV7-7 to TRBJ1-1; D is possibly TRBD1 (5 bases). Trimming stripped 5 bases from V and 2 bases from J, with 12 bases between. Germline CDR1 and CDR2: SSHAT and FNYEAQ (reference sequence). The CDR3 spans 14 residues. As DNA, the CDR3 is TGTGCCAGCAGCCCTATTGGACATAACACTGAAGCTTTCTTT. Its translation is CASSPIGHNTEAFF.

As regards this clone: The same CDR3 arises from other DNA sequences in this sample as well. The CDR3 DNA follows: TGTGCCAGCAGTAGACTAGCGGGACCCTACGAGCAGTACTTC. Encoded protein: CASSRLAGPYEQYF. This chain connects TRBV6-5 to TRBJ2-7; 11 bases map to TRBD2. This CDR3 contains 14 residues. After removal of 5 bases from V and 2 bases from J, the junction contained 2 bases not matched to a gene. The V gene's germline CDR1 is MNHEY and CDR2 SVGAGI.

The chain employs TRBV5-6 and TRBJ1-4; D not resolved. Trimming removed 2 bases from V and 6 bases from J, with 14 bases in between. The V gene's germline CDR1 is SGHDT and CDR2 YYEEEE. There are 15 residues in the CDR3. CDR3 sequence: CASSFFREDYEKLFF. DNA for the CDR3: TGTGCCAGCAGCTTTTTCCGGGAAGATTATGAAAAACTGTTTTTT.

This chain joins TRBV29-1 and TRBJ1-1, with D possibly being TRBD1 (6 bases). Germline CDR1 is SQVTM and CDR2 is ANQGSEA. CDR3 length: 12 amino acids. Trimming cost V 6 bases and J 8 bases, with 16 bases left between them. In DNA form, the CDR3 reads TGCAGCGTACACAGGGTGGAGGCCGAAGCTTTCTTT. It specifies CSVHRVEAEAFF.

This clone was counted a few times. CDR3 residues: CASSVKGGGSGNTIYF. In DNA form, the CDR3 reads TGTGCCAGCAGCGTAAAGGGGGGGGGTTCTGGAAACACCATATATTTT. The chain carries TRBV9 and TRBJ1-3, with D perhaps TRBD1 (6 bases). This CDR3 has 16 amino acids. CDR1 and CDR2 from the germline V gene are SGDLS and YYNGEE. V dropped 1 base and J dropped 1 base, with 12 bases sitting between them. Full variable domain (outside the CDR3, taken from reference TRBV9 and TRBJ1-3): DSGVTQTPKHLITATGQRVTLRCSPRSGDLSVYWYQQSLDQGLQFLIQYYNGEERAKGNILERFSAQQFPDLHSELNLSSLELGDSALYFCASSVKGGGSGNTIYFGEGSWLTVV.

This chain links TRBV29-1 with TRBJ1-1; tentative D call: TRBD1 (6 bases). CDR3 size: 14 residues. V was clipped by 6 bases and J by 2 bases, with 16 bases between them. Germline V gene data show CDR1 as SQVTM and CDR2 as ANQGSEA. CDR3 bases: TGCAGCGTCGCCTACAGGGTGGGAAACACTGAAGCTTTCTTT. Translation: CSVAYRVGNTEAFF. Combining the CDR3 with reference TRBV29-1 and TRBJ1-1 gives the whole variable domain SAVISQKPSRDICQRGTSLTIQCQVDSQVTMMFWYRQQPGQSLTLIATANQGSEATYESGFVIDKFPISRPNLTFSTLTVSNMSPEDSSIYLCSVAYRVGNTEAFFGQGTRLTVV.

The chain has TRBV19 and TRBJ2-1; D is unresolved. Germline V gene lookup returns CDR1 LNHDA and CDR2 SQIVND (reference sequence). V was cut by 5 bases and J by 7 bases, with 6 bases left in between. CDR3 length: 11 residues. CDR3 DNA sequence: TGTGCCAGTAGTTCCAGGAATGAGCAGTTCTTC. Translating it yields CASSSRNEQFF.

The chain carries TRBV5-6 and TRBJ1-6; 8 nucleotides align to TRBD1. The V gene end was trimmed by 9 bases and the J gene end by 5 bases; junction bases not matched to a gene: 10. The CDR3 extends over 15 amino acids. The germline V gene has CDR1 SGHDT and CDR2 YYEEEE. CDR3 sequence reads: CATTDRALHNSPLHF. The DNA for the CDR3 is TGTGCCACCACGGACAGGGCTTTACATAATTCACCCCTCCACTTT.

The V gene is TRBV30, the J gene TRBJ2-1, with 13 bases fitting TRBD2. V shed 5 bases, J shed 8 bases, and the junction held 3 bases outside the gene matches. The CDR3 has 13 amino acids. Per germline, CDR1 GTSNPN and CDR2 SVGIG (reference sequence). The CDR3 is CAWRTSGSYEQFF. CDR3 DNA: TGTGCCTGGCGGACTAGCGGGAGCTATGAGCAGTTCTTC.

The J gene is TRBJ2-1, the V gene TRBV9; 10 bases are shared with TRBD1. This CDR3 has 15 amino acids. V shed 0 bases and J 6 bases; nucleotides not matched to a gene: 3. Germline V CDR1 and CDR2: SGDLS, YYNGEE. CDR3 nucleotides: TGTGCCAGCAGCGTAGAGGACAGGGGGGCCAATGAGCAGTTCTTC. Its protein product is CASSVEDRGANEQFF.

This clone came up once. This chain joins TRBV5-1 and TRBJ1-1, with a possible D match to TRBD1 (5 bases). Per the germline V gene, CDR1 is SGHRS and CDR2 is YFSETQ. Trimming pared 3 bases from V and 4 bases from J, leaving 16 bases between. CDR3 size: 15 residues. CDR3 sequence (DNA): TGCGCCAGCAGCTCTCGCGGAGGGACTACCACTGAAGCTTTCTTT. This gives the protein CASSSRGGTTTEAFF.

The chain's CDR3 is CASSQEGGDTQYF. CDR3 DNA: TGCGCCAGCAGCCAAGAAGGGGGAGATACGCAGTATTTT. The chain recombines TRBV4-3 with TRBJ2-3, with TRBD1 as a possible D gene (6 bases). In germline, CDR1 is LGHNA, CDR2 YSLEER. The CDR3 has 13 amino acids. V was shortened by 0 bases and J by 5 bases, with 6 bases between the two germline ends.

The chain recombines TRBV10-3 with TRBJ1-1; no reliable D call. The CDR3 spans 12 residues. V lost 3 bases and J 8 bases, leaving 10 bases between the germline ends. Germline V CDR1 and CDR2: ENHRY, SYGVKD. CDR3 region: CAISDGEPEAFF. Here the CDR3 DNA reads TGTGCCATCAGTGACGGGGAACCCGAAGCTTTCTTT.

This clone was found once. This chain uses TRBV29-1 with TRBJ2-1, with TRBD1 identical over 10 bases. The CDR3 length is 15 residues. Germline V gene data show CDR1 as SQVTM and CDR2 as ANQGSEA. V lost 7 bases, J lost 6 bases, and 12 bases stayed unmatched. The CDR3, as DNA: TGCAGCGCAAAGTCCGGGACAGGGGTTGGCAATGAGCAGTTCTTC. Amino acid sequence: CSAKSGTGVGNEQFF.

The chain recombines TRBV30 with TRBJ2-1; 8 nucleotides line up with TRBD2. From germline, CDR1 is GTSNPN and CDR2 SVGIG (reference sequence). The V gene end was trimmed by 3 bases and the J gene end by 9 bases; junction bases not matched to a gene: 16. This CDR3 comprises 16 residues. CDR3 nucleotide sequence: TGTGCCTGGAGGCCCCGGGTAGCGGGGTATAGCGGTGAGCAGTTCTTC. Amino acid sequence: CAWRPRVAGYSGEQFF.